A single sample gave rise to the 19 T cell receptor beta chains below, sequenced in a study of blood T cells in healthy people across ages. Primers used in a second PCR of about 6 to 12 cycles were a sample-barcoded 5' primer and a J-beta primer mix. Via MiXCR, TCRdb re-called the 5' RACE reads, giving one row per CDR3 protein. The sample records approximately 320,000 distinct CDR3 sequences, 25% to 30% being singletons. The sequencing sample was made of blood. These receptors were taken from a woman aged 70-85 years in good health.

CDR3 residues: CASSRGGTGSYGYTF. The CDR3 nucleotides read TGTGCCAGCTCACGCGGCGGGACAGGGTCCTATGGCTACACCTTC. J is TRBJ1-2 and V is TRBV18; 9 bases are shared with TRBD1. V lost 4 bases and J lost 4; bases outside the gene matches: 7. Per the germline V gene, CDR1 is KGHSH and CDR2 is LQKENI. This CDR3 has 15 amino acids.

CDR3 protein: CASSQDLPAPLNEQYF. The CDR3 nucleotides read TGTGCCAGCAGCCAAGATCTCCCAGCCCCCTTGAACGAGCAGTACTTC. This chain uses TRBV14 with TRBJ2-7; D is unclear. The V end lost 0 bases, the J end lost 5 bases, and 17 bases lay between the germline ends. The CDR3 spans 16 residues. The germline gives CDR1 SGHDN, CDR2 FVKESK.

This clonotype came up a few times. This chain joins TRBV20-1 and TRBJ2-3; TRBD2 aligns across 9 bases. J was trimmed by 4 bases and V by 1 base; bases with no gene match: 9. Germline values: CDR1 DFQATT, CDR2 SNEGSKA (reference sequence). This CDR3 spans 16 amino acids. The CDR3, as DNA: TGCAGTGCTAGAGGTGTGGGCGGGAGGGCGTCAGATACGCAGTATTTT. Translation gives CSARGVGGRASDTQYF.

This rearrangement joins TRBV4-1 to TRBJ2-5; D is unresolved. V shed 3 bases and J shed 4 bases, with 18 bases lying between them. Germline V gene sequence: CDR1 MGHRA, CDR2 YSYEKL. The CDR3 is 16 residues long. The CDR3 nucleotides are TGCGCCAGCAGCCAGGCGATGGGGTCATCGGTAGAGACCCAGTACTTC. Its translation: CASSQAMGSSVETQYF.

The table lists this clonotype with a few counts. The genes are TRBV27 and TRBJ1-2; D is undetermined. Between the trimmed V and J ends, which lost 3 bases and 8 bases, there was a span of 13 bases. Germline CDR1 reads MNHEY; CDR2 reads SMNVEV (reference sequence). The CDR3 is 13 residues long. For the CDR3, the DNA is TGTGCCAGCAGTTTTAGCCGTTCGTCGGGCTACACCTTC. Its translation: CASSFSRSSGYTF.

This clonotype was picked up many times. V and J are TRBV11-2 and TRBJ1-4; D possibly corresponds to TRBD1 (5 bases). Germline values: CDR1 SGHAT, CDR2 FQNNGV. V was shortened by 4 bases and J by 4 bases, with 13 bases between the two germline ends. The CDR3 covers 15 residues. The DNA for the CDR3 is TGTGCCAGCAGCTCCCTGGGGGTGGATAATGAAAAACTGTTTTTT. Protein sequence: CASSSLGVDNEKLFF.

The DNA for the CDR3 is TGTGCCAGCAACTTAGAGGCGGGCAGCCATCAGCCCCAGCATTTT. This sequence encodes CASNLEAGSHQPQHF. The V and J genes are TRBV5-5 and TRBJ1-5; D is ambiguous. Trimming took off 6 bases at V and 5 bases at J, with 18 bases between the two ends. Germline CDR1 and CDR2: SGHKS and YYEKEE (reference sequence). There are 15 residues in the CDR3.

Turning to this clonotype: It is unclear where the CDR3 begins or ends on the DNA, so no DNA is shown, and the CDR3 is as TCRdb lists it. V and J are TRBV12-3 or TRBV12-4 and TRBJ2-5; no check of the table's D call, TRBD1, against the DNA was made. 23 amino acids form the CDR3, both terminal residues included. CDR3 sequence reads: CASSSKQGPIGGKLFFGSGTQYF.

This clonotype was seen more than once but under ten times. V gene TRBV5-1 combines with J gene TRBJ2-5; 7 nucleotides match TRBD2. In germline, CDR1 is SGHRS, CDR2 YFSETQ. The length of the CDR3 is 15 residues. V shed 3 bases, J shed 3 bases, and the junction held 8 bases outside the gene matches. The CDR3 coding sequence is TGCGCCAGCAGCTCCCTAGGAGGGAGGGAAGAGACCCAGTACTTC. This sequence encodes CASSSLGGREETQYF.

The J gene is TRBJ2-2, the V gene TRBV6-2 or TRBV6-3, with no clear D. The CDR3 runs to 13 residues. Germline lookup yields CDR1 MNHEY and CDR2 SVGEGT. V was trimmed by 8 bases and J by 1 base, leaving 8 bases between them. The CDR3 sequence: CASLMGNTGELFF. As DNA, the CDR3 is TGTGCCAGCTTAATGGGGAACACCGGGGAGCTGTTTTTT.

This clonotype was seen a handful of times. This chain links TRBV5-1 with TRBJ2-3; D uncertain. Deletions cut 0 bases from V and 1 base from J, with 12 bases between. The CDR3 runs 16 residues. Per the germline V gene, CDR1 is SGHRS and CDR2 is YFSETQ. The CDR3 sequence is CASSLAQRPGTDTQYF. The DNA of the CDR3 is TGCGCCAGCAGCTTGGCCCAGCGCCCAGGCACAGATACGCAGTATTTT.

The chain is built from TRBV7-6 and TRBJ1-1, with a possible D match to TRBD1 (5 bases). In germline, CDR1 is SGHVS, CDR2 FNYEAQ. The CDR3 consists of 13 residues. With 5 bases removed from V and 0 bases from J, the gap between germline ends came to 7 bases. CDR3 bases: TGTGCCAGCAGCGGACAACTGAACACTGAAGCTTTCTTT. It yields the protein CASSGQLNTEAFF.

The genes are TRBV28 and TRBJ1-1; D is possibly TRBD1 (6 bases). The germline gives CDR1 MDHEN, CDR2 SYDVKM. The CDR3 consists of 13 residues. V was clipped by 8 bases and J by 3 bases, with 13 bases between them. Here the CDR3 DNA reads TGTGCCAGCTTTCATGCAGGGGACACTGAAGCTTTCTTT. It specifies CASFHAGDTEAFF.

V gene TRBV6-8 combines with J gene TRBJ2-7; TRBD2 agrees at 13 bases. CDR3 size: 18 residues. Germline CDR1 and CDR2: MNHGY and SAAAGT. CDR3 in amino acids: CPVLGNIVGTSGMDEQYF. The CDR3 DNA reads TGTCCGGTCTTGGGGAACATTGTGGGGACTAGCGGGATGGACGAGCAGTACTTC.

In its sample, this clonotype ranks as medium-sized. CDR3 DNA: TGTGCCAGCAGCGAGCCCCCGGGACTAGCTGTCTCTGGGGCCAACGTCCTGACTTTC. This translates into CASSEPPGLAVSGANVLTF. The chain is built from TRBV9 and TRBJ2-6; TRBD2 matches 9 bases. The V segment lost 3 bases and the J segment 0 bases; nucleotides outside the gene matches: 10. This CDR3 region has 19 residues. Germline V gives CDR1 SGDLS, CDR2 YYNGEE.

The V and J genes are TRBV12-3 or TRBV12-4 and TRBJ1-5, with TRBD1 identical over 9 bases. This CDR3 spans 15 amino acids. V shed 4 bases, J shed 7 bases, and the junction held 8 bases outside the gene matches. For the CDR3, the DNA is TGTGCCAGCAGTTCGGGGGACAGGGCGAGGCAGCCCCAGCATTTT. Its translation: CASSSGDRARQPQHF.

The J gene is TRBJ2-3, the V gene TRBV28, with 9 positions matching TRBD2. The CDR3 consists of 15 residues. Germline CDR1 MDHEN, CDR2 SYDVKM. V was pared by 6 bases and J by 1 base, with 5 bases of the junction left unmatched. CDR3 sequence: CASSLRLAGTDTQYF. The CDR3 region has the DNA TGTGCCAGCAGCCTTCGACTAGCGGGCACAGATACGCAGTATTTT.

The sample holds a few counts of this clonotype. The CDR3 loop is CASKEGNQGSNQPQHF. CDR3 in DNA: TGTGCCAGCAAAGAGGGAAATCAAGGTAGCAATCAGCCCCAGCATTTT. The chain is built from TRBV7-8 and TRBJ1-5; D is ambiguous. Germline V gene lookup returns CDR1 SGHVS and CDR2 FQNEAQ. This CDR3 contains 16 residues. V was cut by 7 bases and J by 0 bases, with 16 bases left in between.

The J gene is TRBJ2-5, the V gene TRBV3-1; D call uncertain. CDR3 length: 12 amino acids. The ends were cut back, 4 bases at V and 7 bases at J, with 10 bases in the middle. Germline V gene data show CDR1 as LGHDT and CDR2 as YNNKEL (reference sequence). The chain's CDR3 is CASSPMSRTQYF. The CDR3 bases are TGTGCCAGCAGCCCGATGTCCCGGACCCAGTACTTC.